These 22 T cell receptor beta chains were all obtained from the same sample, sequenced in a study of blood T cell repertoires in COVID-19. TCRdb's copy holds only in-frame clones and misses some; the assay was immunoSEQ multiplex PCR. The data contain a few hundred thousand clones, around 89% of them singletons. The sample comprised PBMCs or T cells enriched from blood (not recorded which). These receptors all come from a young woman with acute COVID-19.

This clone has just a few counts. The chain employs TRBV4-2 and TRBJ1-1; 9 bases line up with TRBD1. Losses at the gene ends were 5 bases for V and 5 bases for J; bases not matched to a gene: 9. CDR1 and CDR2 (germline): LGHNA, YNFKEQ. The CDR3 consists of 15 residues. CDR3 region: CASSYRTGEETEAFF. The DNA for the CDR3 is TGTGCCAGCAGCTACCGGACAGGGGAGGAGACTGAAGCTTTCTTT.

The J gene is TRBJ2-5, the V gene TRBV19, with a weak D call TRBD1 (6 bases). This CDR3 spans 15 amino acids. The V end lost 4 bases, the J end lost 1 base, and 13 bases lay between the germline ends. CDR1 is LNHDA, CDR2 SQIVND, per germline (reference sequence). CDR3: CASSTLTGPQETQYF. Written as DNA, the CDR3 is TGTGCCAGTAGTACCCTGACAGGCCCCCAAGAGACCCAGTACTTC.

V gene TRBV2 combines with J gene TRBJ2-1; D is perhaps TRBD2 (6 bases). The V end was cut by 5 bases, the J end by 7 bases, with 12 bases between. This CDR3 comprises 13 residues. Per germline, CDR1 SNHLY and CDR2 FYNNEI. The CDR3 nucleotides read TGTGCCAGCAGTTACGGGACTCCTAATGAGCAGTTCTTC. Translated, it gives CASSYGTPNEQFF.

This clone was seen a few times. In the same sample, other DNA sequences code for this CDR3. The rearrangement links TRBV15 to TRBJ1-1; possibly TRBD1 for D (5 bases). The CDR3 has 13 residues. V was shortened by 5 bases and J by 1 base, with 8 bases between the two germline ends. CDR1 and CDR2 (germline): LNHNV, YYDKDF (reference sequence). CDR3 region: CATSRTGNTEAFF. DNA for the CDR3: TGTGCCACCAGCCGTACAGGGAACACTGAAGCTTTCTTT.

Comment on this clone: Different DNA sequences within this sample yield the same CDR3. This chain uses TRBV6-5 with TRBJ2-1, with D perhaps matching TRBD1 (6 bases). The germline CDR1 and CDR2 sequences are MNHEY and SVGAGI. The CDR3 spans 13 residues. V shed 1 base and J shed 6 bases, with 7 bases lying between them. For the CDR3, the DNA is TGTGCCAGCAGTTACTTGGGGGCCAATGAGCAGTTCTTC. Translated, it gives CASSYLGANEQFF.

This chain links TRBV7-8 with TRBJ2-1; 13 bases are shared with TRBD2. CDR3 length: 16 amino acids. V trimming: 5 bases; J trimming: 4 bases; junction bases outside the gene matches: 5. Germline CDR1 is SGHVS and CDR2 is FQNEAQ. CDR3 loop: CASSLGTSGVYNEQFF. CDR3 sequence (DNA): TGTGCCAGCAGCCTCGGGACTAGCGGGGTGTACAATGAGCAGTTCTTC.

The chain is built from TRBV9 and TRBJ2-7; D is uncertain. Trimming stripped 0 bases from V and 4 bases from J, with 11 bases between. The CDR3 loop spans 14 amino acids. Germline V gene lookup returns CDR1 SGDLS and CDR2 YYNGEE. The CDR3 DNA reads as TGTGCCAGCAGCGTAGTCCCGGGTGGATACGAGCAGTACTTC. This sequence encodes CASSVVPGGYEQYF.

A single count supports this clone. V is TRBV7-3 and J is TRBJ1-1; TRBD1 aligns across 7 bases. The CDR3 extends over 15 amino acids. After removal of 4 bases from V and 4 bases from J, the junction contained 9 bases not matched to a gene. Per the germline V gene, CDR1 is SGHTA and CDR2 is FQGTGA. CDR3 bases: TGTGCCAGCAGCTCCGGTCAGGGGGGCTCCACTGAAGCTTTCTTT. It translates to CASSSGQGGSTEAFF.

The chain couples TRBV5-6 to TRBJ2-5; 8 nucleotides align to TRBD2. CDR1 is SGHDT, CDR2 YYEEEE, per germline. CDR3 size: 15 residues. Trimming at V came to 4 bases and at J to 5 bases, leaving 10 bases not matched to a gene. CDR3 sequence (DNA): TGTGCCAGCAGCCGGGGGGCGGGAGGCCGGGAGACCCAGTACTTC. Translation: CASSRGAGGRETQYF.

This chain joins TRBV9 and TRBJ2-6; 10 nucleotides line up with TRBD1. Germline V gene data show CDR1 as SGDLS and CDR2 as YYNGEE. Unmatched junction bases numbered 13, after V lost 0 bases and J lost 4 bases. CDR3 length: 20 residues. The CDR3 reads CASSVESLGQGVSGANVLTF. CDR3 in DNA: TGTGCCAGCAGCGTAGAATCTCTCGGACAGGGGGTATCAGGGGCCAACGTCCTGACTTTC.

The rearrangement joins TRBV5-1 to TRBJ2-1; 7 bases line up with TRBD2. V was clipped by 3 bases and J by 1 base; unmatched bases: 10. Germline V gives CDR1 SGHRS, CDR2 YFSETQ. This CDR3 has 17 amino acids. The CDR3 is CASSSYNERGSYNEQFF. The CDR3 DNA reads as TGCGCCAGCAGCTCCTATAACGAGCGGGGATCCTACAATGAGCAGTTCTTC.

J is TRBJ1-1 and V is TRBV10-3; tentatively, D is TRBD1 (5 bases). The CDR3 has 13 amino acids. The V gene lost 10 bases and the J gene lost 3 bases, with 15 bases spanning the gap. Germline-derived CDR1 and CDR2 are ENHRY and SYGVKD. CDR3 bases: TGTGCCACCCTGGGGGGGAGTTACACTGAAGCTTTCTTT. It is translated as CATLGGSYTEAFF.

This rearrangement joins TRBV7-6 to TRBJ1-2; TRBD1 matches 11 bases. The germline V gene encodes CDR1 SGHVS and CDR2 FNYEAQ. V lost 3 bases and J lost 3; bases outside the gene matches: 3. This CDR3 spans 15 amino acids. This CDR3 is CASSLGQGVDYGYTF. In DNA, the CDR3 is TGTGCCAGCAGCTTGGGACAGGGGGTCGACTATGGCTACACCTTC.

This chain uses TRBV7-3 with TRBJ2-3, with TRBD2 matching over 10 bases. V lost 1 base to trimming and J lost 2 bases; unmatched junction nucleotides: 9. This CDR3 spans 18 amino acids. Germline CDR1 SGHTA, CDR2 FQGTGA. The CDR3 region has the DNA TGTGCCAGCAGCTTAAATTCCGCTAGCGGGAGTGCCACAGATACGCAGTATTTT. Amino acids: CASSLNSASGSATDTQYF.

V gene TRBV27 combines with J gene TRBJ1-2; D is undetermined. This CDR3 region has 15 residues. CDR1 and CDR2 from the germline V gene are MNHEY and SMNVEV (reference sequence). V was shortened by 3 bases and J by 4 bases, with 15 bases between the two germline ends. The CDR3 DNA reads as TGTGCCAGCAGTTTCGGCCCGACTACATCCTATGGCTACACCTTC. It is translated as CASSFGPTTSYGYTF.

The chain combines TRBV27 with TRBJ2-3; D remains unclear. The CDR3 is 15 residues long. CDR1 is MNHEY, CDR2 SMNVEV, per germline (reference sequence). V shed 6 bases and J shed 0 bases, with 13 bases lying between them. The CDR3 DNA follows: TGTGCCAGCAGCCCAACACCCTCAAGCACAGATACGCAGTATTTT. This encodes CASSPTPSSTDTQYF.

The chain links TRBV7-3 to TRBJ2-3, with 8 bases aligning to TRBD1. The length of the CDR3 is 13 residues. The junction had 2 bases not matched to a gene; V was cut back by 5 bases and J by 4 bases. Germline assignment: CDR1 SGHTA and CDR2 FQGTGA. The CDR3 loop is CASSKQGADTQYF. The CDR3 region has the DNA TGTGCCAGCAGCAAACAGGGGGCAGATACGCAGTATTTT.

This clone was observed a few times. This chain joins TRBV4-1 and TRBJ1-2; 7 nucleotides align to TRBD1. CDR1 and CDR2 (germline): MGHRA, YSYEKL. Trimming cost V 3 bases and J 0 bases; bases outside gene matches: 10. The CDR3 contains 17 residues. This CDR3 reads CASSHLRQGSANYGYTF. The CDR3 nucleotides read TGCGCCAGCAGCCACTTAAGACAGGGAAGTGCTAACTATGGCTACACCTTC.

In this sample, this clone turned up once. V and J are TRBV28 and TRBJ2-3; D is ambiguous. The germline V and J ends were trimmed by 1 base and 1 base, with 6 bases remaining between them. This CDR3 has 14 amino acids. Germline V gives CDR1 MDHEN, CDR2 SYDVKM. CDR3 nucleotides: TGTGCCAGCAGTTTATCACTCCGCACAGATACGCAGTATTTT. As protein: CASSLSLRTDTQYF.

This clone is a singleton in its sample. The V and J genes are TRBV7-9 and TRBJ1-1, with 7 bases aligning to TRBD1. There are 14 residues in the CDR3. Germline V CDR1 and CDR2: SEHNR, FQNEAQ (reference sequence). V lost 2 bases, J lost 4 bases, and 4 bases stayed unmatched. The CDR3: CASSLWDSGTEAFF. The CDR3 DNA sequence: TGTGCCAGCAGCTTATGGGACAGCGGCACTGAAGCTTTCTTT.

The chain recombines TRBV6-5 with TRBJ1-3; 9 nucleotides match TRBD1. CDR1 and CDR2 (germline): MNHEY, SVGAGI. J gave up 4 bases and V 0 bases, and 1 base lay outside the gene matches. This CDR3 contains 15 residues. The CDR3 here is CASSYSGQGGNTIYF. CDR3 DNA: TGTGCCAGCAGTTACTCGGGACAGGGAGGAAACACCATATATTTT.

The chain links TRBV20-1 to TRBJ1-2, with D maybe TRBD1 (5 bases). Germline V gene sequence: CDR1 DFQATT, CDR2 SNEGSKA (reference sequence). This CDR3 is built from 12 residues. Trimming took 3 bases from V and 8 from J, leaving 13 bases between them. CDR3 loop: CSASKGAGGYTF. CDR3 sequence (DNA): TGCAGTGCTAGTAAAGGGGCAGGGGGCTACACCTTC.